Here is one T cell receptor (beta chain) with its context. Its target is unknown. The data were taken from a study of cytomegalovirus exposure and HLA in healthy donors. As for the study in general: Genetic ancestry analysis placed approximately 80% of the 410 or so donors that were genotyped in the Caucasian-associated cluster. Findings and limits, study-wide: An ancestry cluster, one associated with Asian ancestry, reportedly showed fewer N-insertions than the approximately 670-donor mean in a later analysis. The authors enumerated 180 or so TCR beta chains as linked to cytomegalovirus. Roughly uniform sequencing depth across donors was assumed, possibly incorrectly.

The primer mix had 60 Vbeta and 13 Jbeta primers. Repertoires were generated with immunoSEQ multiplex PCR, while TCRdb's copy carries only in-frame clones and drops some. The table lists 180,000 or so clones, approximately 78% of them singletons. The origin of this receptor is a woman in her forties or fifties in good health and CMV-seropositive. Sequenced sample: PBMCs.

CDR3 in DNA: TGCGCCACCGGGGGGGATCGACAAGAGACCCAGTACTTC. It translates to CATGGDRQETQYF. The V call is TRBV5-1, the J call TRBJ2-5, with 8 bases identical to TRBD2. Germline V gene data show CDR1 as SGHRS and CDR2 as YFSETQ. The V and J ends lost 9 bases and 2 bases, in that order; junction bases with no gene match: 6. The CDR3 extends over 13 amino acids.